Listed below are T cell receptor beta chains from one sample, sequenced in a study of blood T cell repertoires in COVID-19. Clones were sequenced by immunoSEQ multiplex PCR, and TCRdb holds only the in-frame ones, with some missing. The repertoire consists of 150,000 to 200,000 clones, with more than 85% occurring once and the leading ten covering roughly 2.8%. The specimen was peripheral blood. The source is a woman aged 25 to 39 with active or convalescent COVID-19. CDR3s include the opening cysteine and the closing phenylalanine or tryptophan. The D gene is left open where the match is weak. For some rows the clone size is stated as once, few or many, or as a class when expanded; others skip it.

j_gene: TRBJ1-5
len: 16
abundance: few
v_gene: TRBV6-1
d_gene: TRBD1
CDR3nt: TGTGCCAGCAGTGAAGCTACAGGGGAAGGAGGCCAGCCCCAGCATTTT
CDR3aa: CASSEATGEGGQPQHF

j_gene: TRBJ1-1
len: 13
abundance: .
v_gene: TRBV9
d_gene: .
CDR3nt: TGTGCCAGCAGCGTAGTGGCAAACACTGAAGCTTTCTTT
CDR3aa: CASSVVANTEAFF

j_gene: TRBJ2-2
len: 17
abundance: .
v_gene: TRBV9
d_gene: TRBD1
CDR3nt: TGTGCCAGCAGCCCCCGGACAGGGGGTTTGATCGGCGGGGAGCTGTTTTTT
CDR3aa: CASSPRTGGLIGGELFF

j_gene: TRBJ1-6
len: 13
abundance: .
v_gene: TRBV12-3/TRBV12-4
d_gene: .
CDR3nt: TGTGCCAGCAGACCAGGGAGGCGATCACCCCTCCACTTT
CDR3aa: CASRPGRRSPLHF

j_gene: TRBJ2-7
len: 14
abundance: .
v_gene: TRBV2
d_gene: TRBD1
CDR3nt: TGTGCCAGCAGTCTAGGGACAGGCCCCTACGAGCAGTACTTC
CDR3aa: CASSLGTGPYEQYF

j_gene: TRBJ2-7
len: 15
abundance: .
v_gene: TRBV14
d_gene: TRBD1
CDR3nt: TGTGCCAGCAGCCAGGGACAGGTCAGCTCCTACGAGCAGTACTTC
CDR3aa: CASSQGQVSSYEQYF

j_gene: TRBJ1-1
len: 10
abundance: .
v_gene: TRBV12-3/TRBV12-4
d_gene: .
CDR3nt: TGTGCCAGCAGCCAGTCTGAAGCTTTCTTT
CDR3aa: CASSQSEAFF

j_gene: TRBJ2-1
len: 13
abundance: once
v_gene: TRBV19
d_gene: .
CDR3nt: TGTGCCAGTAGTTGGAGGGTGGACAATGAGCAGTTCTTC
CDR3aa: CASSWRVDNEQFF

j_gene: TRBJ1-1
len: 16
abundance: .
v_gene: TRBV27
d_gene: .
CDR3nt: TGTGCCAGCAATTTCTTGGCGACAGGCAAGAACACTGAAGCTTTCTTT
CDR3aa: CASNFLATGKNTEAFF

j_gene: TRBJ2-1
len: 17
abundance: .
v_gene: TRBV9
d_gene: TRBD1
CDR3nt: TGTGCCAGCAGCGTAGTTGACAGGGGTCCCAATATCATGGGGCAGTTCTTC
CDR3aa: CASSVVDRGPNIMGQFF

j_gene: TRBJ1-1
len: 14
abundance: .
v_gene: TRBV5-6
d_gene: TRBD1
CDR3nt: TGTGCCAGCAGCGCAAACAGGGGGCGAACTGAAGCTTTCTTT
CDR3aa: CASSANRGRTEAFF

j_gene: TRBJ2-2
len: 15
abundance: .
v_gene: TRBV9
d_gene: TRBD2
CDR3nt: TGTGCCAGCAGCGTAGCTAGCGGGAACACCGGGGAGCTGTTTTTT
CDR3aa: CASSVASGNTGELFF

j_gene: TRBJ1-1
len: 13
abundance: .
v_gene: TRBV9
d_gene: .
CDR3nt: TGTGCCAGCAGTAGGGGTTCGTACACTGAAGCTTTCTTT
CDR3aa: CASSRGSYTEAFF

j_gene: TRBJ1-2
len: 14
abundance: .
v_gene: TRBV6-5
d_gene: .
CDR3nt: TGTGCCAGCAGTTACGCGACAGTTAACTATGGCTACACCTTC
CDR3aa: CASSYATVNYGYTF

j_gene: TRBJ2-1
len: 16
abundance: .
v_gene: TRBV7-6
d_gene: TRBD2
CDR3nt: TGTGCCAGCAGCCTAAGACTAGCGGGGTCCTACAATGAGCAGTTCTTC
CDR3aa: CASSLRLAGSYNEQFF

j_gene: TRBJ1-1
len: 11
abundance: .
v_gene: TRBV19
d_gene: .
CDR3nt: TGTGCCAGTAGTAGAGCAGGGGTAGCTTTCTTT
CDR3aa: CASSRAGVAFF

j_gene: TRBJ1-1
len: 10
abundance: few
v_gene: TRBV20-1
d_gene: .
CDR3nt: TGCAGTGCCAGGAACACTGAAGCTTTCTTT
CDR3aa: CSARNTEAFF

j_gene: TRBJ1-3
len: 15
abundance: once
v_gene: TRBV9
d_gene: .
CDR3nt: TGTGCCAGCAGCCCCCGGGGAGGGGCTGGAAACACCATATATTTT
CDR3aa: CASSPRGGAGNTIYF

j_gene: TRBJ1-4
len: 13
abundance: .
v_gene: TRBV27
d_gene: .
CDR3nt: TGTGCCAGCAGTACAGCGGGGCGTGAAAAACTGTTTTTT
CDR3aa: CASSTAGREKLFF

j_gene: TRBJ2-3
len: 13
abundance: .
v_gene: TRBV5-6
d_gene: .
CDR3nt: TGTGCCAGCAGCTTGGATTGGCAAGATACGCAGTATTTT
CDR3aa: CASSLDWQDTQYF